The rows below give T cell receptor beta chains drawn from one sample of a study of T-cell memory formation after mild COVID-19. From the 5' RACE reads, TCRdb called clonotypes with MiXCR, one entry per CDR3 protein. In the table there are about 110,000 distinct CDR3 sequences, approximately 17% of which are singletons. Sequences were obtained from PBMCs or a T cell subset sorted from them (not recorded which). The receptors were gathered from an adult woman who had mild COVID-19 (a few samples of this study predate the infection). Cell type and time point are not known. Both conserved end residues are part of each CDR3. The D gene is left open where the match is weak. Expanded clones get a size class; other rows say once, few or many, or leave the size out.

v_call,clone_size,d_call,j_call,cdr3_nt,cdr3_aa
TRBV11-3,few,TRBD1,TRBJ1-1,TGTGCCAGCAGGAGCAGGGGGGGGACTGAAGCTTTCTTT,CASRSRGGTEAFF
TRBV4-2,-,TRBD1,TRBJ1-1,TGTGCCAGCAGCCACGACAGGGGGCCCACTGAAGCTTTCTTT,CASSHDRGPTEAFF
TRBV6-5,-,-,TRBJ1-1,TGTGCCAGCAGCTCACGGGGGAACACTGAAGCTTTCTTT,CASSSRGNTEAFF
TRBV7-9,few,TRBD2,TRBJ2-7,TGTGCCAGCAGCTTGTTTACGGCGGGAGGACGGTCCTACGAGCAGTACTTC,CASSLFTAGGRSYEQYF
TRBV27,-,-,TRBJ1-1,TGTGCCAGCAGTTCTAACCGTTTGAACGAGGCCGCTTTCTTT,CASSSNRLNEAAFF
TRBV27,-,-,TRBJ2-7,TGTGCCAGCAGTTTCTCCGGGACGGTCTGGGAGCAGTACTTC,CASSFSGTVWEQYF
TRBV4-1,few,TRBD1,TRBJ2-1,TGCGCCAGCAGCCCGACCAGGGGGAATGAGCAGTTCTTC,CASSPTRGNEQFF
TRBV7-9,-,-,TRBJ2-7,TGTGCCAGCAGCTCCTTCTCCTACGAGCAGTACTTC,CASSSFSYEQYF
TRBV12-5,few,TRBD1,TRBJ1-2,TGTGCTAGTGGACGGACAGGGGCCGGCTATGGCTACACCTTC,CASGRTGAGYGYTF
TRBV19,-,-,TRBJ2-1,TGTGCCAGTAGTTCAGCGGAGACACCCTACAATGAGCAGTTCTTC,CASSSAETPYNEQFF
TRBV28,many,TRBD1,TRBJ2-7,TGTGCCACCGGGGACAGGCTATACTACGAGCAGTACTTC,CATGDRLYYEQYF
TRBV6-2/TRBV6-3,-,TRBD1,TRBJ2-3,TGTGCCAGCAGTTACGTTACTCCGGGACAGGGCACAGATACGCAGTATTTT,CASSYVTPGQGTDTQYF
TRBV9,-,TRBD1,TRBJ1-3,TGTGCCAGCAGCGTAGATCCAGGGGGCTTTGGAAACACCATATATTTT,CASSVDPGGFGNTIYF
TRBV27,-,-,TRBJ2-3,TGTGCCAGCAGTTTATACTCCGGCCCCACGACCGGCACAGATACGCAGTATTTT,CASSLYSGPTTGTDTQYF
TRBV28,-,-,TRBJ2-7,TGTGCCAGCAGTCTAACTCGGTACGAGCAGTACTTC,CASSLTRYEQYF
TRBV3-1,-,TRBD2,TRBJ2-1,TGTGCCAGCAGCCAAGATGGAATAGCGGGAGGGCCCCCCTACAATGAGCAGTTCTTC,CASSQDGIAGGPPYNEQFF
TRBV12-3/TRBV12-4,-,-,TRBJ1-1,TGTGCCAGCAGTTTGAAGGGAACTGAAGCTTTCTTT,CASSLKGTEAFF
TRBV3-1,-,-,TRBJ2-7,TGTGCCAGCAGCCAGGTCATAGTTCCCTACGAGCAGTACTTC,CASSQVIVPYEQYF
TRBV7-9,many,-,TRBJ2-7,TGTGCCAGCAGCTTCGAGGGCCGCGGGCAGTACTTC,CASSFEGRGQYF
TRBV11-2,-,-,TRBJ2-5,TGTGCCAGCAGCTTTTGGGGGGCCCAAGAGACCCAGTACTTC,CASSFWGAQETQYF
TRBV7-3,few,-,TRBJ1-4,TGTGCCAGCAGGTCATTCCCGGATAGCGTCAATGAAAAACTGTTTTTT,CASRSFPDSVNEKLFF
TRBV29-1,few,-,TRBJ2-7,TGCAGCGTTGAAGTCGGTGGCAGATACGAGCAGTACTTC,CSVEVGGRYEQYF
TRBV15,few,TRBD1,TRBJ2-7,TGTGCCACCAGCATCCCTCCGGGACAGGGGTGGGCCTCCTACGAGCAGTACTTC,CATSIPPGQGWASYEQYF
TRBV9,-,TRBD2,TRBJ2-3,TGTGCCAGCAGCACCAGCGGGAGTACAGATACGCAGTATTTT,CASSTSGSTDTQYF
TRBV12-3/TRBV12-4,many,-,TRBJ2-2,TGTGCCAGCAGTTTCCCCGGGGAGCTGTTTTTT,CASSFPGELFF
TRBV12-3/TRBV12-4,few,-,TRBJ2-7,TGTGCCAGCAGTTTGGTGGGTGGGGATACCGAGCAGTACTTC,CASSLVGGDTEQYF
TRBV20-1,few,TRBD2,TRBJ2-3,TGCAGTGCTAGTGGACTAGCGGGAGTCCCACGCACAGATACGCAGTATTTT,CSASGLAGVPRTDTQYF
TRBV7-9,few,-,TRBJ1-1,TGTGCCACCAATGGAATTTCTTCGGATGAAGCTTTCTTT,CATNGISSDEAFF
TRBV12-3/TRBV12-4,-,-,TRBJ2-3,TGTGCCAGCAGTTTAGGCAACGGTGACATCACAGATACGCAGTATTTT,CASSLGNGDITDTQYF
TRBV6-2/TRBV6-3,few,-,TRBJ2-1,TGTGCCAGCAGTTACTCCCCCAATGAGCAGTTCTTC,CASSYSPNEQFF
TRBV29-1,few,TRBD2,TRBJ2-3,TGCAGCGTTGAAGACGGGGGGGCAGATACGCAGTATTTT,CSVEDGGADTQYF
TRBV7-8,few,-,TRBJ2-1,TGTGCCAGCAGCTTAGGAGTCAAGCAGTTCTTC,CASSLGVKQFF
TRBV7-6,-,-,TRBJ2-7,TGTGCCAGCAGCTTAGATCACGAGCAGTACTTC,CASSLDHEQYF
TRBV6-5,-,-,TRBJ2-3,TGTGCCAGCAGTTACGACGGCCGAAGCACAGATACGCAGTATTTT,CASSYDGRSTDTQYF
TRBV5-1,few,TRBD1,TRBJ2-2,TGCGCCACTAAACCCCGGGACAGCCTCACCGGGGAGCTGTTTTTT,CATKPRDSLTGELFF
TRBV5-8,-,-,TRBJ1-1,TGTGCCAGCCTTCCGGGACCAATGTACACTGAAGCTTTCTTT,CASLPGPMYTEAFF
TRBV7-2,-,-,TRBJ1-1,TGTGCCAGCAGCTCCTTGCCAGCGAACACTGAAGCTTTCTTT,CASSSLPANTEAFF
TRBV10-3,-,TRBD1,TRBJ1-2,TGTGCCCTCCAGGGGGCATCGGGGTATGGCTACACCTTC,CALQGASGYGYTF
TRBV29-1,many,-,TRBJ2-5,TGCAGCGCTGCAGTTTGGCAAGAGACCCAGTACTTC,CSAAVWQETQYF
TRBV2,-,TRBD1,TRBJ1-1,TGTGCCAGCACTGGGGACAGGGGGCTCACTGAAGCTTTCTTT,CASTGDRGLTEAFF
TRBV6-5,-,-,TRBJ2-7,TGTGCCAGCAGTTACGAGGGGATCAGCGGCGAGCAGTACTTC,CASSYEGISGEQYF
TRBV30,-,-,TRBJ2-2,TGTGCCTGGAGTGTATCAGGACTACACACCGGGGAGCTGTTTTTT,CAWSVSGLHTGELFF